A single sample is the source of the 20 T cell receptor beta chains below, sequenced in a study of long-term antiretroviral therapy in people with HIV. A v3.0 immunoSEQ assay was performed at survey level. Some clones are missing from TCRdb's copy, which holds only in-frame ones; the method was immunoSEQ multiplex PCR. Of 25,000 to 35,000 clones in the sample, around 97% are singletons; the top ten hold about 3%. Material: unsorted PBMCs, obtained 6.9 years after starting antiretroviral therapy. The receptor source for this set is a man aged 25-45 years with HIV.

This rearrangement joins TRBV7-9 to TRBJ2-7; unclear D gene. Trimming took 5 bases from V and 5 from J, leaving 13 bases between them. The germline gives CDR1 SEHNR, CDR2 FQNEAQ (reference sequence). The CDR3 loop spans 13 amino acids. The CDR3 spells CASSAGSVDEQYF. The CDR3 DNA reads TGTGCCAGCAGCGCCGGATCGGTGGACGAGCAGTACTTC.

The chain couples TRBV6-5 to TRBJ2-1; D unresolved. V gave up 3 bases and J gave up 9 bases, with 3 bases separating them. The germline CDR1 and CDR2 sequences are MNHEY and SVGAGI. CDR3 length: 10 residues. The CDR3 region has the DNA TGTGCCAGCAGTTATCCTGAGCAGTTCTTC. The encoded protein is CASSYPEQFF.

This chain links TRBV10-3 with TRBJ1-3, with TRBD1 identical over 8 bases. The germline V gene has CDR1 ENHRY and CDR2 SYGVKD. The CDR3 is 13 residues long. V lost 6 bases to trimming and J lost 7 bases; unmatched junction nucleotides: 5. The CDR3: CAISLTGDNTIYF. CDR3 nucleotides: TGTGCCATCAGCCTGACAGGGGACAACACCATATATTTT.

The chain recombines TRBV19 with TRBJ2-7; a possible D gene is TRBD2 (5 bases). V lost 5 bases and J lost 2, with 13 bases in between. The CDR3 length is 14 residues. Germline loops: CDR1 LNHDA, CDR2 SQIVND (reference sequence). CDR3 amino acids: CASSPGVGTYEQYF. In DNA form, the CDR3 reads TGTGCCAGTAGTCCCGGGGTGGGGACCTACGAGCAGTACTTC.

The chain uses TRBV4-3 and TRBJ2-7, with D hard to call. Deletions cut 0 bases from V and 5 bases from J, with 11 bases between. This CDR3 region has 14 residues. Germline lookup yields CDR1 LGHNA and CDR2 YSLEER. CDR3 protein: CASSQELVNDEQYF. For the CDR3, the DNA is TGCGCCAGCAGCCAAGAATTAGTCAATGACGAGCAGTACTTC.

V gene TRBV27 combines with J gene TRBJ2-3; the D is unclear. The germline V gene has CDR1 MNHEY and CDR2 SMNVEV (reference sequence). The V gene lost 6 bases and the J gene lost 1 base, with 8 bases spanning the gap. The CDR3 runs 13 residues. The CDR3 sequence is CASSLLGTDTQYF. CDR3 nucleotide sequence: TGTGCCAGCAGCCTCCTTGGCACAGATACGCAGTATTTT.

This chain joins TRBV6-5 and TRBJ2-7, with D possibly being TRBD2 (6 bases). The CDR3 runs to 13 residues. The germline gives CDR1 MNHEY, CDR2 SVGAGI. Trimming cost V 6 bases and J 5 bases, with 14 bases left between them. In nucleotides, the CDR3 is TGTGCCAGCAGCCTGACTAGGCTCGACGAGCAGTACTTC. It yields the protein CASSLTRLDEQYF.

This chain uses TRBV4-3 with TRBJ1-1; D uncertain. The CDR3 has 14 residues. The V end was cut by 0 bases, the J end by 1 base, with 6 bases between. Per the germline V gene, CDR1 is LGHNA and CDR2 is YSLEER. DNA for the CDR3: TGCGCCAGCAGCCAAGATGATACGAACACTGAAGCTTTCTTT. Its translation is CASSQDDTNTEAFF.

V gene TRBV7-3 combines with J gene TRBJ2-6; TRBD2 aligns across 10 bases. V was clipped by 5 bases and J by 2 bases; unmatched bases: 12. Per germline, CDR1 SGHTA and CDR2 FQGTGA. The CDR3 length is 19 residues. In DNA form, the CDR3 reads TGTGCCAGCAGCCGCTGGGGGCTAGCGGGAGATGCTGGGGCCAACGTCCTGACTTTC. Translation: CASSRWGLAGDAGANVLTF.

This rearrangement joins TRBV6-1 to TRBJ1-5, with a tentative D call TRBD1 (6 bases). Trimming removed 3 bases from V and 7 bases from J, with 10 bases in between. Germline V gene data show CDR1 as MNHNS and CDR2 as SASEGT. CDR3 length: 13 amino acids. This CDR3 is CASSDPQGQPQHF. The DNA of the CDR3 is TGTGCCAGCAGTGACCCCCAGGGGCAGCCCCAGCATTTT.

The genes are TRBV9 and TRBJ2-7; TRBD1 matches 7 bases. CDR3 size: 14 residues. Germline V gene data show CDR1 as SGDLS and CDR2 as YYNGEE. V gave up 3 bases and J gave up 0 bases; unmatched junction bases: 3. Written as DNA, the CDR3 is TGTGCCAGCAGCGAGGGGGACAGCTCCTACGAGCAGTACTTC. It translates to CASSEGDSSYEQYF. Filled out from reference TRBV9 and TRBJ2-7, the complete variable domain reads DSGVTQTPKHLITATGQRVTLRCSPRSGDLSVYWYQQSLDQGLQFLIQYYNGEERAKGNILERFSAQQFPDLHSELNLSSLELGDSALYFCASSEGDSSYEQYFGPGTRLTVT.

In its sample, this clone was seen a few times. V and J are TRBV19 and TRBJ2-1, with D possibly matching TRBD2 (7 bases). Deletions cut 3 bases from V and 5 bases from J, with 14 bases between. This CDR3 comprises 15 residues. Germline V CDR1 and CDR2: LNHDA, SQIVND (reference sequence). As DNA, the CDR3 is TGTGCCAGTAGTATGGTGGGAGGGGGGGACAATGAGCAGTTCTTC. It codes for CASSMVGGGDNEQFF.

The chain is built from TRBV10-3 and TRBJ2-1; 7 bases match TRBD1. CDR1 and CDR2 from the germline V gene are ENHRY and SYGVKD. V shed 5 bases, J shed 8 bases, and the junction held 0 bases outside the gene matches. There are 11 residues in the CDR3. The CDR3 spells CAISTGDEQFF. The CDR3 DNA sequence: TGTGCCATCAGTACAGGGGATGAGCAGTTCTTC.

The chain uses TRBV18 and TRBJ2-3, with D possibly TRBD2 on 5 matching bases. Germline V gives CDR1 KGHSH, CDR2 LQKENI. The V gene lost 2 bases and the J gene lost 4 bases, with 7 bases spanning the gap. This CDR3 comprises 13 residues. CDR3 DNA: TGTGCCAGCTCACCAATCGGGGCAGATACGCAGTATTTT. Residues: CASSPIGADTQYF. Full variable domain (missing parts from reference TRBV18 and TRBJ2-3): NAGVMQNPRHLVRRRGQEARLRCSPMKGHSHVYWYRQLPEEGLKFMVYLQKENIIDESGMPKERFSAEFPKEGPSILRIQQVVRGDSAAYFCASSPIGADTQYFGPGTRLTVL.

The chain couples TRBV6-6 to TRBJ2-3; either TRBD1 or TRBD2 may fit D (5 bases each). V dropped 5 bases and J dropped 0 bases, with 12 bases sitting between them. CDR3 size: 15 residues. CDR1 is MNHNY, CDR2 SVGAGI, per germline (reference sequence). CDR3 bases: TGTGCCAGCAGTCAAGTGGGGGTGAGCACAGATACGCAGTATTTT. Amino acids: CASSQVGVSTDTQYF.

This clone has just one count. The CDR3 region has the DNA TGTGCCACCCGTGATGCCGGGACACTCGGCTACACCTTC. It is translated as CATRDAGTLGYTF. This chain uses TRBV15 with TRBJ1-2, with D perhaps matching TRBD1 (6 bases). The ends were cut back, 8 bases at V and 8 bases at J, with 18 bases in the middle. Germline lookup yields CDR1 LNHNV and CDR2 YYDKDF (reference sequence). CDR3 length equals 13 residues.

This chain uses TRBV6-5 with TRBJ1-5; unclear D gene. V lost 7 bases, J lost 6 bases, and 7 bases lay in between. Germline loops: CDR1 MNHEY, CDR2 SVGAGI. CDR3 size: 11 residues. The CDR3 reads CASTDGQPQHF. In DNA, the CDR3 is TGTGCCAGCACCGATGGTCAGCCCCAGCATTTT.

This rearrangement joins TRBV6-5 to TRBJ2-7; 9 nucleotides align to TRBD1. J gave up 5 bases and V 6 bases, and 5 bases lay outside the gene matches. From germline, CDR1 is MNHEY and CDR2 SVGAGI. The CDR3 covers 13 residues. The CDR3 nucleotides read TGTGCCAGCAGCGGGACAGGGAGTAACGAGCAGTACTTC. It translates to CASSGTGSNEQYF.

This clone was seen only once. V usage is TRBV7-2 and J usage is TRBJ2-5, with 10 bases identical to TRBD2. The length of the CDR3 is 17 residues. Germline-derived CDR1 and CDR2 are SGHTA and FQGNSA. With 1 base clipped from V and 4 bases from J, the junction kept 9 bases outside the gene matches. DNA of the CDR3: TGTGCCAGCAGCTTAGATCTGGCTAGCGGGAGAATAGAGACCCAGTACTTC. This translates into CASSLDLASGRIETQYF.

The V call is TRBV10-3, the J call TRBJ1-1; D remains ambiguous. In germline, CDR1 is ENHRY, CDR2 SYGVKD. V was trimmed by 2 bases and J by 3 bases, leaving 13 bases between them. This CDR3 spans 15 amino acids. The CDR3 region has the DNA TGTGCCATCAGTGAGCCCCTCCGGGGATACACTGAAGCTTTCTTT. Its translation is CAISEPLRGYTEAFF.